This T cell receptor (beta chain) comes out of a study of shared clonotypes between healthy human individuals. The CDR3 contains 13 residues. CDR1 is SGHDT and CDR2 is YYEEEE in the germline V gene. Each cell subset's genomic DNA was divided evenly among several immunoSEQ plates. Sequencing was performed with immunoSEQ multiplex PCR; in TCRdb, only in-frame clones are kept and a portion is missing. The repertoire includes hundreds of thousands of clones, approximately 95% of them detected once, and around 0.11% sits in the top ten. Naivety among CD8 cells was defined by CD45RO negativity and positive CCR7 selection, thereby excluding terminally differentiated effector memory CD45RA+ cells.

The clonotype originates from a woman aged 25 to 45 in good health. Sequenced sample: naive CD8+ T cells sorted from blood. This chain connects TRBV5-6 to TRBJ2-5, with D perhaps matching TRBD1 (6 bases). With the DNA end fitting TRBJ2-7 better, the J assignment may be wrong. CDR3: CASSLAQGYEQYF. The CDR3 bases are TGTGCCAGCAGCTTGGCACAGGGCTACGAGCAGTACTTC.